Given below is one T cell receptor beta chain in context. In the authors' methods: Estimated nucleated cell counts came from reference gene primer amplification. Clones were read by immunoSEQ multiplex PCR, and TCRdb kept only the in-frame ones, dropping some. V, J and clone size reflect that table, while D and trimming were determined from the DNA. This sample has 95,000 to 110,000 clones; about four fifths occur once, and the top ten carry roughly 3.4%. The sample originates from a study of blood T cell repertoires in COVID-19. Overall study: COVID-19 samples from acute and convalescent phases originated in the United States, Italy and Spain. T cells, B-cell-depleted T cells, or PBMCs provided the cDNA or gDNA that served as material.

Germline trimming cut 0 bases from V and 0 bases from J; bases unmatched to any gene: 2. Germline CDR1 reads SGHRS; CDR2 reads YFSETQ. The CDR3 runs 15 residues. The sample was peripheral blood. The rearrangement uses TRBV5-1 and TRBJ1-1; 7 bases are shared with TRBD1. This clonotype was obtained from a woman over 75 with active or convalescent COVID-19. CDR3 in DNA: TGCGCCAGCAGCTTGGGACAGGGCTTGAACACTGAAGCTTTCTTT. It codes for CASSLGQGLNTEAFF.